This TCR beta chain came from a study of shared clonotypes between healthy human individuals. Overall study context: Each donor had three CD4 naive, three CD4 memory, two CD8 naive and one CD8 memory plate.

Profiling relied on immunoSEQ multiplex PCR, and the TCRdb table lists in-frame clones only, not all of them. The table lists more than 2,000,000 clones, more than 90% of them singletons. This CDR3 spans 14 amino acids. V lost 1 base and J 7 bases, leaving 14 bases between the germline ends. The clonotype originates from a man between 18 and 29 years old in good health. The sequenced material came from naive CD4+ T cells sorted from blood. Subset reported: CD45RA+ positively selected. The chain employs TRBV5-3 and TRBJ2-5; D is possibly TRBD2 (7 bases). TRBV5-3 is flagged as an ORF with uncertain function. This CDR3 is CARSLPAGEGTQYF. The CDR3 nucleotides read TGTGCCAGAAGCTTGCCTGCAGGGGAGGGGACCCAGTACTTC.